The 10 T cell receptor beta chains presented below share a single source sample, sequenced in a study of T cells after yellow fever vaccination. TCRdb processed the 5' RACE reads anew with MiXCR; each CDR3 protein has one entry. The sample shows fewer than 500,000 distinct CDR3 sequences, roughly a sixth of them seen only once. The sample in question was PBMCs, obtained before the yellow fever booster vaccination. The receptors were gathered from a young man who received the YFV17D yellow fever vaccine.

This clonotype came up a few times. The rearrangement links TRBV20-1 to TRBJ1-1; 8 bases agree with TRBD1. Per the germline V gene, CDR1 is DFQATT and CDR2 is SNEGSKA (reference sequence). The V gene end was trimmed by 0 bases and the J gene end by 3 bases; junction bases not matched to a gene: 3. CDR3 size: 14 residues. The CDR3 reads CSARDPQGDTEAFF. In DNA form, the CDR3 reads TGCAGTGCTAGAGATCCACAGGGGGACACTGAAGCTTTCTTT.

The chain recombines TRBV6-2 or TRBV6-3 with TRBJ2-3, with 9 nucleotides matching TRBD2. The germline V gene has CDR1 MNHEY and CDR2 SVGEGT. The CDR3 is 14 residues long. V shed 10 bases and J 5 bases; nucleotides not matched to a gene: 10. The DNA of the CDR3 is TGTGCCATCGGGGTAGCGGGGGTTCAAGATACGCAGTATTTT. Protein product: CAIGVAGVQDTQYF.

This clonotype showed up just a few times. The gene calls are TRBV18 and TRBJ1-2, with TRBD1 matching 8 bases. Germline-derived CDR1 and CDR2 are KGHSH and LQKENI. V gave up 0 bases and J gave up 2 bases; unmatched junction bases: 2. The CDR3 has 15 residues. The CDR3 region has the DNA TGTGCCAGCTCACCACCGGGACAGGACAACTATGGCTACACCTTC. This sequence encodes CASSPPGQDNYGYTF.

The chain couples TRBV5-1 to TRBJ2-2; 7 positions agree with TRBD1. V lost 3 bases to trimming and J lost 4 bases; unmatched junction nucleotides: 3. CDR1 and CDR2 (germline): SGHRS, YFSETQ. The CDR3 sequence is 14 residues long. DNA of the CDR3: TGCGCCAGCAGCTCGACAGGGAGCACCGGGGAGCTGTTTTTT. Its protein product is CASSSTGSTGELFF.

The chain's CDR3 is CASGDVSGGDTGELFF. The CDR3 DNA reads as TGTGCCAGCGGGGACGTCTCGGGAGGGGACACCGGGGAGCTGTTTTTT. This chain joins TRBV7-9 and TRBJ2-2; 8 bases are shared with TRBD2. CDR3 length equals 16 residues. The trim removed 8 bases at V and 3 bases at J, leaving 11 bases unmatched. Germline CDR1 is SEHNR and CDR2 is FQNEAQ (reference sequence).

The chain couples TRBV10-3 to TRBJ2-7; D possibly corresponds to TRBD2 (6 bases). The CDR3 has 12 residues. V shed 11 bases and J shed 2 bases, with 13 bases lying between them. The germline V gene encodes CDR1 ENHRY and CDR2 SYGVKD. For the CDR3, the DNA is TGTGCCGTCGGGGGTCTTACCTACGAGCAGTACGTC. It is translated as CAVGGLTYEQYV.

V and J are TRBV12-3 or TRBV12-4 and TRBJ2-4, with no clear D. The CDR3 runs 12 residues. V shed 11 bases and J shed 1 base, with 9 bases lying between them. Here the CDR3 DNA reads TGTGCCGTCGCGGTGGCCAAAAACATTCAGTACTTC. It translates to CAVAVAKNIQYF.

The chain combines TRBV6-2 or TRBV6-3 with TRBJ1-1, with TRBD1 identical over 7 bases. The CDR3 runs to 16 residues. J lost 3 bases, V lost 5 bases, and 12 bases had no gene match. CDR1 and CDR2 from the germline V gene are MNHEY and SVGEGT. Written as DNA, the CDR3 is TGTGCCAGCAGTGAACAGGGGAGATTGATGGACACTGAAGCTTTCTTT. Protein: CASSEQGRLMDTEAFF.

There are a few counts of this clonotype. J is TRBJ1-1 and V is TRBV6-5, with D possibly matching TRBD1 (5 bases). V was cut by 6 bases and J by 4 bases, with 18 bases left in between. This CDR3 region has 15 residues. From germline, CDR1 is MNHEY and CDR2 SVGAGI. CDR3 in DNA: TGTGCCAGCAGGCGGTACCCCCAGGGAGGCACTGAAGCTTTCTTT. Its translation: CASRRYPQGGTEAFF.

This chain uses TRBV12-3 or TRBV12-4 with TRBJ1-5; 7 positions match TRBD1. The CDR3 length is 14 residues. The junction had 4 bases not matched to a gene; V was cut back by 5 bases and J by 3 bases. As DNA, the CDR3 is TGTGCCAGCAGTCGGGACAGTTCCAATCAGCCCCAGCATTTT. Its protein is CASSRDSSNQPQHF.